These T cell receptor beta chains were read from a single sample in a study of CD8 T cells in Susac syndrome. MiXCR, applied by TCRdb to the immunoSEQ multiplex PCR reads, yields one record per CDR3 protein. The sample holds roughly 200,000 distinct CDR3 sequences, roughly 94% seen once. Sequencing input: CD4+ T cells from PBMCs. These receptors came from a human donor with Susac syndrome. CDR3s leave out the opening cysteine and the closing phenylalanine or tryptophan.

V gene,CDR3 protein
TRBV20-1,SAREAGRETQY
TRBV9,ASSVLAVGDTEAF
TRBV20-1,SARGGGVSYNEQF
TRBV7-9,ASSLATGQGDPLSEKLF
TRBV19,APPGQGPLGNQPQH
TRBV5-1,ASSSGTASYEQY
TRBV28,ASSVQGRYGYT
TRBV20-1,SASDIQGAGSGELF
TRBV10-2,ASTDQVLYGYT
TRBV20-1,SAREGTEAF
TRBV18,ASSTQSRDSYGYT
TRBV28,ASTNLLVRKAGELF
TRBV6-5,ASNRGDTEAF